The 31 T cell receptor beta chains presented below share a single source sample, sequenced in a study of cytomegalovirus exposure and HLA in healthy donors. PCR employed 60 Vbeta and 13 Jbeta primers. Sequencing was performed with immunoSEQ multiplex PCR; in TCRdb, only in-frame clones are kept and a portion is missing. The profile shows about 43,000 clones, around 56% of them singletons. What was sequenced was PBMCs. The receptors shown here come from a man between 60 and 75 years old in good health and CMV-seronegative.

This clone was observed a few times. The rearrangement joins TRBV28 to TRBJ2-3; D is unresolved. Trimming took off 2 bases at V and 1 base at J, with 10 bases between the two ends. The CDR3 has 15 amino acids. Germline V gives CDR1 MDHEN, CDR2 SYDVKM. CDR3 amino acids: CASSLGSSGTDTQYF. CDR3 in DNA: TGTGCCAGCAGTTTAGGGTCAAGCGGCACAGATACGCAGTATTTT.

This clone has a handful of counts. The chain employs TRBV9 and TRBJ1-5; D not resolved. The CDR3 runs 13 residues. V lost 5 bases, J lost 1 base, and 7 bases lay in between. Per the germline V gene, CDR1 is SGDLS and CDR2 is YYNGEE. In DNA form, the CDR3 reads TGTGCCAGCAGTGTTGAGAGCAATCAGCCCCAGCATTTT. The encoded protein is CASSVESNQPQHF.

The chain joins TRBV19 to TRBJ1-5; 10 bases match TRBD1. The CDR3 consists of 15 residues. CDR1 is LNHDA and CDR2 is SQIVND in the germline V gene (reference sequence). V lost 7 bases and J lost 5; bases outside the gene matches: 8. CDR3 amino acids: CASTPRDRGYQPQHF. As DNA, the CDR3 is TGTGCCAGTACCCCGAGGGACAGGGGATATCAGCCCCAGCATTTT.

This chain links TRBV30 with TRBJ1-1; TRBD1 agrees at 7 bases. Germline V CDR1 and CDR2: GTSNPN, SVGIG (reference sequence). The CDR3 has 12 amino acids. V lost 5 bases to trimming and J lost 4 bases; unmatched junction nucleotides: 4. The CDR3 region is CAWGDRGTEAFF. In DNA form, the CDR3 reads TGTGCCTGGGGGGACAGAGGCACTGAAGCTTTCTTT.

This chain links TRBV7-7 with TRBJ2-5; 7 nucleotides match TRBD2. The J segment lost 5 bases and the V segment lost 5 bases, leaving 11 bases of the junction unmatched. The germline gives CDR1 SSHAT, CDR2 FNYEAQ (reference sequence). The CDR3 contains 15 residues. The CDR3 here is CASSAGLEYAETQYF. In DNA, the CDR3 is TGTGCCAGCAGCGCAGGACTAGAGTATGCGGAGACCCAGTACTTC.

The V and J genes are TRBV10-3 and TRBJ1-2; TRBD1 is a possible D gene (5 bases). Trimming pared 7 bases from V and 2 bases from J, leaving 14 bases between. CDR1 is ENHRY, CDR2 SYGVKD, per germline. CDR3 length: 14 residues. CDR3 DNA: TGTGCCATCACCTCGGGGGGGATAAACTATGGCTACACCTTC. Translated, it gives CAITSGGINYGYTF.

This chain connects TRBV6-1 to TRBJ1-5; D is unclear. The germline V and J ends were trimmed by 0 bases and 8 bases, with 5 bases remaining between them. Germline CDR1 reads MNHNS; CDR2 reads SASEGT. There are 12 residues in the CDR3. CDR3 DNA sequence: TGTGCCAGCAGTGAAGCAACTAAGCCCCAGCATTTT. This gives the protein CASSEATKPQHF.

This sequence joins TRBV7-2 and TRBJ2-6; 7 bases are shared with TRBD1. This CDR3 contains 19 residues. CDR1 and CDR2 (germline): SGHTA, FQGNSA. With 5 bases clipped from V and 0 bases from J, the junction kept 13 bases outside the gene matches. The CDR3 sequence is CASSALPGQKSSGANVLTF. The CDR3 DNA reads TGTGCCAGCAGCGCACTCCCGGGACAGAAGAGCTCTGGGGCCAACGTCCTGACTTTC.

This clone has just a few counts. The CDR3 sequence is CASSDPGTGSGYTF. CDR3 nucleotide sequence: TGTGCCAGCAGTGATCCCGGGACAGGTTCCGGCTACACCTTC. This rearrangement joins TRBV25-1 to TRBJ1-2, with 8 positions matching TRBD1. The CDR3 totals 14 residues. The germline V gene encodes CDR1 MGHDK and CDR2 SYGVNS. Unmatched junction bases numbered 8, after V lost 3 bases and J lost 8 bases.

V gene TRBV6-4 combines with J gene TRBJ1-2; a possible D gene is TRBD1 (5 bases). This CDR3 has 15 amino acids. V was trimmed by 1 base and J by 4 bases, leaving 13 bases between them. From germline, CDR1 is MRHNA and CDR2 SNTAGT. CDR3 amino acids: CASSDYIGASYGYTF. Here the CDR3 DNA reads TGTGCCAGCAGTGACTACATTGGGGCCAGCTATGGCTACACCTTC.

This chain links TRBV7-2 with TRBJ1-1; D is possibly TRBD1 (6 bases). The CDR3 covers 14 residues. V was shortened by 6 bases and J by 5 bases, with 16 bases between the two germline ends. Germline CDR1 SGHTA, CDR2 FQGNSA. The CDR3 nucleotides read TGTGCCAGCAGGGTGATGGGGGGGCTAACTGAAGCTTTCTTT. This sequence encodes CASRVMGGLTEAFF.

In the case of this clone: It is unclear where the CDR3 begins or ends on the DNA, so no DNA is shown, and the CDR3 is as TCRdb lists it. V is TRBV4-1 and J is TRBJ2-2; the table's TRBD2 call for D was not verified on the DNA. Termini included, the CDR3 measures 14 amino acids. Germline V gene lookup returns CDR1 MGHRA and CDR2 YSYEKL. The CDR3 sequence: CASSQGPLPGSCFF.

In this sample, this clone turned up a few times. This sequence joins TRBV4-2 and TRBJ2-6; D gene unclear. Germline loops: CDR1 LGHNA, CDR2 YNFKEQ. The V gene lost 5 bases and the J gene lost 3 bases, with 5 bases spanning the gap. The CDR3 loop spans 13 amino acids. The CDR3 nucleotides are TGTGCCAGCAGCAGCTATGGGGCCAACGTCCTGACTTTC. This encodes CASSSYGANVLTF.

The chain links TRBV27 to TRBJ2-1, with 11 positions matching TRBD2. The CDR3 consists of 19 residues. The germline V gene encodes CDR1 MNHEY and CDR2 SMNVEV (reference sequence). J gave up 0 bases and V 5 bases, and 12 bases lay outside the gene matches. CDR3 sequence reads: CASSRPTSGRESSYNEQFF. The CDR3, as DNA: TGTGCCAGCAGTCGCCCTACTAGCGGGAGAGAGAGCTCCTACAATGAGCAGTTCTTC.

As DNA, the CDR3 is TGTGCCAGCAGTGAACAGGGCTATGGCTACACCTTC. Protein product: CASSEQGYGYTF. The chain combines TRBV2 with TRBJ1-2; possibly TRBD1 for D (5 bases). Trimming cost V 2 bases and J 4 bases, with 5 bases left between them. CDR3 length: 12 amino acids. Germline V gene lookup returns CDR1 SNHLY and CDR2 FYNNEI. The full variable domain, with the rest looked up from reference TRBV2 and TRBJ1-2, is EPEVTQTPSHQVTQMGQEVILRCVPISNHLYFYWYRQILGQKVEFLVSFYNNEISEKSEIFDDQFSVERPDGSNFTLKIRSTKLEDSAMYFCASSEQGYGYTFGSGTRLTVV.

This chain connects TRBV9 to TRBJ2-3; D is perhaps TRBD2 (6 bases). This CDR3 spans 14 amino acids. V lost 2 bases and J lost 4, with 11 bases in between. The germline V gene has CDR1 SGDLS and CDR2 YYNGEE. The CDR3 DNA reads as TGTGCCAGCAGCGTTTCCGGGAGCCCAGATACGCAGTATTTT. Translated: CASSVSGSPDTQYF.

The chain recombines TRBV28 with TRBJ1-5; 10 nucleotides agree with TRBD1. The CDR3 runs to 14 residues. Looked up from germline, CDR1 is MDHEN and CDR2 is SYDVKM. The V and J ends lost 10 bases and 6 bases, in that order; junction bases with no gene match: 9. The CDR3 spells CAMRTGGLGQPQHF. In DNA, the CDR3 is TGTGCCATGAGGACAGGGGGATTAGGTCAGCCCCAGCATTTT.

The V gene is TRBV29-1, the J gene TRBJ2-7; tentative D call: TRBD1 (5 bases). The CDR3 is made up of 13 amino acids. The germline V and J ends were trimmed by 1 base and 2 bases, with 9 bases remaining between them. In germline, CDR1 is SQVTM, CDR2 ANQGSEA. CDR3 protein: CSVEGGRAYEQYF. Here the CDR3 DNA reads TGCAGCGTTGAAGGGGGCAGAGCCTACGAGCAGTACTTC.

This clone was detected a few times. This rearrangement joins TRBV15 to TRBJ2-7; 8 bases agree with TRBD1. Per germline, CDR1 LNHNV and CDR2 YYDKDF (reference sequence). Trimming removed 1 base from V and 2 bases from J; junction bases left unmatched: 4. The CDR3 spans 15 residues. The CDR3 here is CATSRVGQGTYEQYF. CDR3 in DNA: TGTGCCACCAGCAGAGTCGGACAGGGTACCTACGAGCAGTACTTC. Supplemented by reference TRBV15 and TRBJ2-7, the full variable domain reads DAMVIQNPRYQVTQFGKPVTLSCSQTLNHNVMYWYQQKSSQAPKLLFHYYDKDFNNEADTPDNFQSRRPNTSFCFLDIRSPGLGDTAMYLCATSRVGQGTYEQYFGPGTRLTVT.

This clone came up a few times. V and J are TRBV2 and TRBJ1-5, with TRBD1 as a possible D gene (6 bases). The germline gives CDR1 SNHLY, CDR2 FYNNEI. This CDR3 comprises 13 residues. V lost 7 bases to trimming and J lost 1 base, with 8 bases between them. The CDR3 here is CASTGESNQPQHF. CDR3 in DNA: TGTGCCAGCACAGGGGAGAGCAATCAGCCCCAGCATTTT.

The chain combines TRBV5-1 with TRBJ2-3; 7 bases are shared with TRBD1. Germline V gene data show CDR1 as SGHRS and CDR2 as YFSETQ. The CDR3 loop spans 17 amino acids. V lost 3 bases and J lost 3; bases outside the gene matches: 13. CDR3 residues: CASSYLKSRGQTDTQYF. In DNA, the CDR3 is TGCGCCAGCAGCTACTTGAAAAGTAGGGGGCAGACAGATACGCAGTATTTT.

This clone was found once. The genes are TRBV18 and TRBJ1-2; the D is unclear. The CDR3 is 14 amino acids. V lost 4 bases and J 6 bases, leaving 15 bases between the germline ends. The germline gives CDR1 KGHSH, CDR2 LQKENI. The CDR3 sequence: CASSLKRGSDGYTF. In DNA, the CDR3 is TGTGCCAGCTCACTTAAACGGGGTTCTGATGGCTACACCTTC.

This chain uses TRBV5-4 with TRBJ2-7; a weak D match, TRBD1 (5 bases). Germline CDR1 and CDR2: SGHNT and YYREEE (reference sequence). Trimming pared 0 bases from V and 4 bases from J, leaving 14 bases between. This CDR3 is built from 15 residues. The CDR3 DNA follows: TGTGCCAGCAGCTTGGCCGGGCAGGGCGGTTACGAGCAGTACTTC. As protein: CASSLAGQGGYEQYF.

CDR3 sequence (DNA): TGCAGCGTCGACATACCACGAGAGGGTTTCTTT. Amino acid sequence: CSVDIPREGFF. The chain couples TRBV29-1 to TRBJ1-1; D remains ambiguous. V lost 6 bases to trimming and J lost 13 bases, with 18 bases between them. Germline CDR1 and CDR2: SQVTM and ANQGSEA. This CDR3 is built from 11 residues.

The V gene is TRBV28, the J gene TRBJ2-3; 8 bases map to TRBD2. Germline V gene sequence: CDR1 MDHEN, CDR2 SYDVKM. V trimming: 6 bases; J trimming: 9 bases; junction bases outside the gene matches: 17. The CDR3 extends over 16 amino acids. Here the CDR3 DNA reads TGTGCCAGCAGCTTCCTCCCGGTAGCGGGATCTGGGACGCAGTATTTT. Translating it yields CASSFLPVAGSGTQYF.

The gene calls are TRBV10-1 and TRBJ2-3; the match to TRBD2 covers 15 bases. The V gene end was trimmed by 4 bases and the J gene end by 5 bases; junction bases not matched to a gene: 4. The CDR3 is 16 residues long. Germline CDR1 reads WNHNN; CDR2 reads SYGVQD (reference sequence). The CDR3 is CASSGPGLAGGDTQYF. In nucleotides, the CDR3 is TGCGCCAGCAGTGGACCGGGACTAGCGGGAGGAGATACGCAGTATTTT.

The gene calls are TRBV5-4 and TRBJ2-7; the D gene is possibly TRBD2 (7 bases). CDR3 length: 14 residues. Trimming took 1 base from V and 0 from J, leaving 8 bases between them. The germline V gene has CDR1 SGHNT and CDR2 YYREEE (reference sequence). This chain's CDR3 is CASSLRGASYEQYF. CDR3 nucleotide sequence: TGTGCCAGCAGCTTGCGGGGGGCCTCCTACGAGCAGTACTTC.

There are a few counts of this clone. This chain connects TRBV28 to TRBJ2-5, with TRBD2 matching 10 bases. The ends lost 3 bases at V and 4 bases at J; junction bases unmatched: 5. In germline, CDR1 is MDHEN, CDR2 SYDVKM. CDR3 length: 15 residues. CDR3 DNA sequence: TGTGCCAGCAGTTTCGGGACTAGCGCGGGAGAGACCCAGTACTTC. Its protein is CASSFGTSAGETQYF.

The rearrangement uses TRBV7-9 and TRBJ2-1; D is possibly TRBD2 (6 bases). The CDR3 is made up of 16 amino acids. The V gene's germline CDR1 is SEHNR and CDR2 FQNEAQ (reference sequence). V gave up 5 bases and J gave up 0 bases, with 14 bases separating them. The CDR3 nucleotides are TGTGCCAGCAGCCATCCTAGCGAGAACTCCTACAATGAGCAGTTCTTC. It yields the protein CASSHPSENSYNEQFF. The full variable domain, its missing parts supplied by reference TRBV7-9 and TRBJ2-1, is DTGVSQNPRHKITKRGQNVTFRCDPISEHNRLYWYRQTLGQGPEFLTYFQNEAQLEKSRLLSDRFSAERPKGSFSTLEIQRTEQGDSAMYLCASSHPSENSYNEQFFGPGTRLTVL.

The sample holds one count of this clone. J is TRBJ2-5 and V is TRBV18; 8 bases align to TRBD2. CDR3 length: 14 amino acids. In germline, CDR1 is KGHSH, CDR2 LQKENI. Germline trimming cut 3 bases from V and 1 base from J; bases unmatched to any gene: 1. CDR3 in DNA: TGTGCCAGCTCACCTCGGGAGGGCCAAGAGACCCAGTACTTC. Protein: CASSPREGQETQYF.

Here the CDR3 reads CASSPRSGTNEQFF. The DNA for the CDR3 is TGTGCCAGCTCCCCCCGCTCGGGAACAAATGAGCAGTTCTTC. The J gene is TRBJ2-1, the V gene TRBV18, with D maybe TRBD2 (5 bases). Trimming took off 6 bases at V and 7 bases at J, with 16 bases between the two ends. CDR3 length: 14 residues. Germline-derived CDR1 and CDR2 are KGHSH and LQKENI.